The TCR beta chain described here comes from a study of T cells after yellow fever vaccination. Study-level findings and limits: Shared CD4/CD8 clonotypes were a small share, likely from convergent recombination.

The 5'RACE template-switching step produced TCR cDNA and added a universal primer site and UMIs. One entry per CDR3 protein, called by TCRdb with MiXCR from the 5' RACE reads. The sample carries 550,000 to 750,000 distinct CDR3 sequences, roughly 13% recorded once. This clonotype showed up just a few times. Its antigen remains unknown. The germline V gene encodes CDR1 SGHAT and CDR2 FQNNGV. The CDR3 sequence is 19 residues long. The V gene end was trimmed by 1 base and the J gene end by 0 bases; junction bases not matched to a gene: 10. The clonotype was recovered from a man aged 25 to 40 who received the YFV17D yellow fever vaccine. The chain combines TRBV11-2 with TRBJ2-1; 9 bases fit TRBD1. Sequenced here: PBMCs, sampled on the day of the yellow fever booster vaccination. The CDR3, as DNA: TGTGCCAGCAGCTTAGTGGGGGGGACAGGGAGAAGCTCCTACAATGAGCAGTTCTTC. Protein: CASSLVGGTGRSSYNEQFF.